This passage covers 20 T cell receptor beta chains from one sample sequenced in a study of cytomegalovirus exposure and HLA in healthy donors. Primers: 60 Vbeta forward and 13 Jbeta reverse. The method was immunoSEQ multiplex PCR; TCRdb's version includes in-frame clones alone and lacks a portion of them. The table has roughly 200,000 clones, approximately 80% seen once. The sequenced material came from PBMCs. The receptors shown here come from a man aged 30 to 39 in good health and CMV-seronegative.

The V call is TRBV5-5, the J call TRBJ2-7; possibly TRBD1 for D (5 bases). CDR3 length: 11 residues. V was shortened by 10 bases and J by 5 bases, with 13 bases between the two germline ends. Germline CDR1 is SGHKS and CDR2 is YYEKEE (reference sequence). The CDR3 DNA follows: TGTGCCTCAGCAGGGTATAACGAGCAGTACTTC. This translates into CASAGYNEQYF.

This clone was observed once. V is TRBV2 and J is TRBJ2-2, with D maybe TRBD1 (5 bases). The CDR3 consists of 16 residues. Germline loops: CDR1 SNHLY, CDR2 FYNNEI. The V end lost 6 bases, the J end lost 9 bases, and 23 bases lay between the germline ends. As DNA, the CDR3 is TGTGCCAGCAGCCCGAGCTCGACCAGGGTCTCTAGGGAGCTGTTTTTT. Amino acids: CASSPSSTRVSRELFF.

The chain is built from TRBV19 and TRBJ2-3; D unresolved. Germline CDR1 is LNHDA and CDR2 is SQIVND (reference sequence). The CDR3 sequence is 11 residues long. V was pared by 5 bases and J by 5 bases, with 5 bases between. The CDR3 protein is CASSSVDTQYF. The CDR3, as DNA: TGTGCCAGTAGTTCGGTAGATACGCAGTATTTT.

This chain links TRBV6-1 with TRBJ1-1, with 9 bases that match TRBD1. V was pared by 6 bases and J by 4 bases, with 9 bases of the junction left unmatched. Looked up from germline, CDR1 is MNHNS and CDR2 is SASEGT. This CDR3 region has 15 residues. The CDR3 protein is CASSIGDRAPTEAFF. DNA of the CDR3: TGTGCCAGCAGCATAGGGGACAGGGCCCCCACTGAAGCTTTCTTT.

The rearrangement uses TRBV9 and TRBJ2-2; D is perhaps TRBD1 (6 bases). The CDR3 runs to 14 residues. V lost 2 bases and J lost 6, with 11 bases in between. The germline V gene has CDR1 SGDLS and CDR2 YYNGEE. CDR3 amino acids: CASSVGTNPGELFF. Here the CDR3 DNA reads TGTGCCAGCAGCGTCGGGACAAACCCCGGGGAGCTGTTTTTT.

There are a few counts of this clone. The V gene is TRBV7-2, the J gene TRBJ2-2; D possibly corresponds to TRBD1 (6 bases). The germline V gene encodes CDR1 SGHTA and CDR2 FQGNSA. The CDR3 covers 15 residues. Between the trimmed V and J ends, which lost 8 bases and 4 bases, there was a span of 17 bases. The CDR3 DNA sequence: TGTGCCAGCGTTACGTGGGGGCAAGGCACCGGGGAGCTGTTTTTT. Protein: CASVTWGQGTGELFF.

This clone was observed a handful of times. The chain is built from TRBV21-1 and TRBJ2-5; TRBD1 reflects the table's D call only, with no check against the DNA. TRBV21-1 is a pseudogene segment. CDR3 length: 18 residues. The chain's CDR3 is CASSKGRGGTGKQETQYF. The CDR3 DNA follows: TGTGCCAGCAGCAAAGGTCGAGGCGGGACAGGAAAGCAAGAGACCCAGTACTTC.

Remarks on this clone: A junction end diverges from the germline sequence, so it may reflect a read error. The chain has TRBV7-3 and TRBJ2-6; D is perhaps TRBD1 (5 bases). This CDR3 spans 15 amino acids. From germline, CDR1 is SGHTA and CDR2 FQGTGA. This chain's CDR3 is CASSSQDSGASVLTF. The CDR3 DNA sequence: TGTGCCAGCAGCTCACAAGACTCTGGGGCCAGCGTCCTGACTTTC.

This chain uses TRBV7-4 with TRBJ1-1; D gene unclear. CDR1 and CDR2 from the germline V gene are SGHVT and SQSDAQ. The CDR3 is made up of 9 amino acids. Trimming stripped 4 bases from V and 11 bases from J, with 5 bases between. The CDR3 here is CASSCYAFF. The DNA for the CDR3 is TGTGCCAGCAGCTGCTATGCTTTCTTT.

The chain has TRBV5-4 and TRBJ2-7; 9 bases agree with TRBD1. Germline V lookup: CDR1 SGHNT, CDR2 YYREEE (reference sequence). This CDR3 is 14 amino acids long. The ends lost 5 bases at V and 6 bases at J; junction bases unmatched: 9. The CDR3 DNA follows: TGTGCCAGCAGACTGGACAGGGGAAATGCCGAGCAGTACTTC. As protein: CASRLDRGNAEQYF.

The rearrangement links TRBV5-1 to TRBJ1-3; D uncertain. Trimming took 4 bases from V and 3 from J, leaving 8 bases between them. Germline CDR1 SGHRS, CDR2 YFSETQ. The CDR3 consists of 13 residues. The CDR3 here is CASSREVGNTIYF. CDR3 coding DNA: TGCGCCAGCAGCCGGGAGGTTGGAAACACCATATATTTT.

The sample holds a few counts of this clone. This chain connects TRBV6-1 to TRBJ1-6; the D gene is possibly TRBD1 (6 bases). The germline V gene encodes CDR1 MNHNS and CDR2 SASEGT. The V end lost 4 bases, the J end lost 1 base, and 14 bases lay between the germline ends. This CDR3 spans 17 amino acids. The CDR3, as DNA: TGTGCCAGCAGTGGCGGGGGGGCGCCTTCCTATAATTCACCCCTCCACTTT. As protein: CASSGGGAPSYNSPLHF.

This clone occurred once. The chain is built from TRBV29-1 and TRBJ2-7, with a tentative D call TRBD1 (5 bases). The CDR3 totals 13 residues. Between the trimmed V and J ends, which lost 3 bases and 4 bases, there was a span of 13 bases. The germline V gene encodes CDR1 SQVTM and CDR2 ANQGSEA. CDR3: CSVEFLDTYEQYF. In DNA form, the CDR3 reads TGCAGCGTTGAGTTTCTGGACACTTACGAGCAGTACTTC.

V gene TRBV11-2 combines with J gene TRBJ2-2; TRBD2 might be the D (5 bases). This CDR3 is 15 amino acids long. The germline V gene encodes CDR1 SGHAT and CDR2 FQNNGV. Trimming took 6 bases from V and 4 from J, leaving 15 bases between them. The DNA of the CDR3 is TGTGCCAGCAGGGGGTTGGAGCGGTCCACCGGGGAGCTGTTTTTT. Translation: CASRGLERSTGELFF.

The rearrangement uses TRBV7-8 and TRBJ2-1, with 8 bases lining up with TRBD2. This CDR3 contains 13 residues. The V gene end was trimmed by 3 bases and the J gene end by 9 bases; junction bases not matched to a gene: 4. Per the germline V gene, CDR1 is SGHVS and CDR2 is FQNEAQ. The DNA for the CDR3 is TGTGCCAGCAGCTTGGGGACTAGAAGTGAGCAGTTCTTC. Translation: CASSLGTRSEQFF.

CDR3 sequence (DNA): TGTGCCAGCATAGTTGGGGCTAACACTGAAGCTTTCTTT. Its protein product is CASIVGANTEAFF. The chain is built from TRBV6-1 and TRBJ1-1; TRBD1 might be the D (5 bases). The V end lost 7 bases, the J end lost 2 bases, and 11 bases lay between the germline ends. The V gene's germline CDR1 is MNHNS and CDR2 SASEGT. The CDR3 sequence is 13 residues long.

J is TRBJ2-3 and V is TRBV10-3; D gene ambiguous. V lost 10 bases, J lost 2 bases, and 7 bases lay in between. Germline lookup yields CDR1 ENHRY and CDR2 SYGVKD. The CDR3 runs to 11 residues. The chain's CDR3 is CATSSTDTQYF. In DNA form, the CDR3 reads TGTGCCACCTCTTCCACAGATACGCAGTATTTT.

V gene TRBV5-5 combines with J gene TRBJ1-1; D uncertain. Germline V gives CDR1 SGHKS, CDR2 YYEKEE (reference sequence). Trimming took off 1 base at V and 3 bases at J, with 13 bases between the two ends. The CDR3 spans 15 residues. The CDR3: CASSLRPGRDTEAFF. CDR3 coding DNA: TGTGCCAGCAGCTTGAGGCCCGGGAGGGACACTGAAGCTTTCTTT.

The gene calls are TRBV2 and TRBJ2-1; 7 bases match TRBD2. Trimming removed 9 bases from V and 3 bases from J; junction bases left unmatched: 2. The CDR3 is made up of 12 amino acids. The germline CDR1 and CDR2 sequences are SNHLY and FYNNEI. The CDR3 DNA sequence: TGTGCCAGGTCTAGCGGCTACAATGAGCAGTTCTTC. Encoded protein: CARSSGYNEQFF.

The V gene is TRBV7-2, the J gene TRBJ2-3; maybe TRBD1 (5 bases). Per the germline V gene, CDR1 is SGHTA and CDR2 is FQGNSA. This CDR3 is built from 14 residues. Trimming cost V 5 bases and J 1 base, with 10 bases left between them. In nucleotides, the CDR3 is TGTGCCAGCAGCCCCTTACAGGGCACAGATACGCAGTATTTT. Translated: CASSPLQGTDTQYF. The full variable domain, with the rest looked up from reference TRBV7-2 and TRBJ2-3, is GAGVSQSPSNKVTEKGKDVELRCDPISGHTALYWYRQSLGQGLEFLIYFQGNSAPDKSGLPSDRFSAERTGGSVSTLTIQRTQQEDSAVYLCASSPLQGTDTQYFGPGTRLTVL.